The source of this TCR beta chain is a study of cytomegalovirus exposure and HLA in healthy donors (dated by TCRdb to the late 2010s). With regard to the full study: An earlier analysis of 587 of the donors reported about 260 Gb of sequence data and 90 million to 120 million unique TCR beta sequences obtained from 180 million or so T cells. The later analysis used no new phenotypic data to find candidate immune exposures, relying instead on TCR beta sequences and their occurrence across donors. HLA typing covered class I and class II loci at four-digit resolution. The aim of the study was to test whether cataloging public T cell receptors could identify signatures of past pathogen exposure. Across some 400 genotyped donors of the cohort, an average of approximately 220,000 unique TCR beta nucleotide sequences per donor were sequenced, and approximately 17% of those sequences were non-productive. Typing coverage differed by locus: A, B, C, DRB1 and DQB1 were typed in roughly 620-630 donors, DQA1 in about 510, DPA1 in nearly 610, and DPB1 in roughly 470. A later genetic analysis used genome-wide SNP genotypes for about 60% of the roughly 700 donors, treating that subset as a discovery cohort. Donor age, sex, ethnicity and CMV serostatus were collected together with the repertoire data. About 5 DR-DQ haplotypes were handled as single units for association and clustering, since linkage in the cohort was strong. To decide whether each TCR beta V gene segment behaved as functional or pseudogenic, an earlier analysis of some 570 of the donors relied on high-throughput TCR beta sequencing. To predict cytomegalovirus infection status, the study combined high-throughput TCR immunosequencing, statistical association of individual TCRs with disease status, and machine learning. Every discovery cohort repertoire had been produced on one sequencing platform. An early release covering 550 to 650 HLA-typed donors comprised around 300 gigabases of sequencing data and tens of millions of unique TCR sequences. In a later analysis, previously published TCR beta repertoires from 550 to 750 donors were re-analyzed and high-resolution HLA genotyping was added so that TCR occurrence patterns could be studied. In addition to the first cohort of roughly 700 subjects, a separate validation cohort of approximately 120 different subjects was used. Of the 300 to 500 genotyped donors, 75% to 85% were placed in the genetic ancestry cluster associated with self-reported Caucasian donors. The study profiled the T cell repertoires of about 720 subjects by immunosequencing and related them to cytomegalovirus serostatus. The paper as a whole reports these results and caveats: The sequencing pipeline was judged likely to have produced a cluster of highly shared sequence variants as a technical artifact. Linkage disequilibrium might explain the correlated functional status among segregating V segments, but an unknown experimental factor could not be ruled out. According to a later analysis, TCR association rates differed among HLA loci, with DRB1 alleles showing the most associated TCRs and HLA-C alleles showing the fewest. Because some donors lacked HLA typing at each locus, the association tests relied only on the typed subset. For the cohort, immune exposure information was limited to CMV serostatus. Assigning TCR associations to individual alleles was difficult when HLA alleles, especially DR and DQ, strongly co-occurred. A further reported finding was that TCR beta sequences accurately predicted the HLA-A and HLA-B alleles for most subjects in the first cohort. Most TCR sequences were observed very rarely across donors, whereas some public TCRs were present in many individuals. Several of the top co-occurrence clusters appeared to be linked to parvovirus B19, influenza, CMV and Epstein-Barr virus, according to a later analysis. It was suggested by the authors that the approach could potentially be generalized to other disease states and immunological phenotypes. Some IMGT-functional V segments, including TRBV6-2 and TRBV6-3, could not be told apart with the 87-base-pair reads, so those segments were excluded. In a later genetic analysis, a missense DCLRE1C variant was associated with V-gene and J-gene trimming of TCR beta chains, and the association was replicated in an independent cohort. In a later analysis, HLA-associated TCR beta chains showed more clonal expansion and lower generation probabilities than non-associated chains that were equally common. A few of the identified cytomegalovirus-associated TCR beta chains were confirmed in vitro to be specific for cytomegalovirus antigens. In both the original and validation cohorts, the classifier was reported to diagnose cytomegalovirus status with high specificity and sensitivity. An earlier analysis of approximately 540 of the donors showed that most TCR beta V segments appeared in productive rearrangements either about 90% or about 30% of the time, which broadly matched IMGT annotations. A total of 150 or so TCR beta chains were listed by the study as associated with cytomegalovirus. Compared with the approximately 710-donor mean, donors in an Asian-associated ancestry cluster had fewer N-insertions in productive TCRs, according to a later genetic analysis. Roughly uniform sequencing depth across donors was assumed in presence/absence analyses, although this assumption may not hold. At a false discovery rate of 0.05, a later analysis linked 15,000 to 20,000 TCR beta sequences to specific HLA alleles. Because counts were too low, roughly 18 rarely observed V segments, including chromosome 9 orphons, were left out of the earlier analysis of about 500 of the donors. Most CMV-associated TCR beta chains appeared to be HLA-restricted in a later analysis, and the HLA associations seemed to be driven largely by CMV exposure. Only TCR beta chains were sequenced in this cohort, and the absence of alpha or paired-chain data limited detectable features.

The cohort consisted of 600 or so healthy bone marrow donors. At the time of sampling, every cohort member was nominally healthy, though immune exposures that went unrecorded were likely present. The donor tested CMV seronegative and was one of the 352 seronegative cohort members. A peripheral blood sample was collected from each donor, and TCR beta sequencing was performed on peripheral blood mononuclear cells. The Qiagen DNeasy Blood Extraction Kit was used to extract genomic DNA from the blood cell samples. CDR1 and CDR2 are read off the germline V gene as MDHEN and SYDVKM. Counted from cysteine to phenylalanine, this CDR3 has 13 amino acids. Only CDR3 DNA is held: 39 bases, read in frame from base 1. V is cut by 4 bases and J by 3 bases, and the space between the germline ends is 9 bases. Points on this clone: The antigen it recognizes is unknown. No base qualities exist here, and no much larger clone lies one base off it.

Libraries were built with the immunoSEQ multiplex PCR assay. The multiplex PCR relied on a mix of 60 forward primers for TCR Vbeta segments and 13 reverse primers for TCR Jbeta segments. A multiplex PCR assay on genomic DNA amplified the CDR3 region of rearranged TCR beta genes. The amplified TCR beta libraries were sequenced on the Illumina HiSeq System as 87-base-pair reads. Regarding the original processing steps: A later analysis tallied tens of millions of unique TCR beta chains across the 666 repertoires, and about 10 million of those chains were shared by two or more donors. Raw reads were error-corrected and collapsed into unique sequences with a nearest-neighbor algorithm that merged closely related sequences to remove PCR and sequencing errors. CDR3 sequences were aligned to IMGT reference sequences to assign V, D and J gene segments. Each retained sequence needed at least a six-nucleotide match to both a V gene segment and a J gene segment. Rearrangements were called productive when the CDR3 lacked stop codons and stayed in frame with V and J; all others were non-productive. CDR3 was defined by IMGT convention, running from the second conserved V-encoded cysteine to the conserved J-encoded phenylalanine. The earlier analysis of approximately 500 of the donors excluded sequences that lacked an unambiguous match to a single V gene segment. In an earlier analysis of a few hundred of the donors, V segments were called functional above 56.7% productive rearrangements and were called segregating when the between-donor standard deviation exceeded 5%. A statistical classification framework was developed to diagnose cytomegalovirus status using the catalog of TCR beta chain sequences. V and J gene assignment, in a later analysis, came from comparing TCR nucleotide sequences with IMGT/GENE-DB human TR gene sequences. Using the TCRdist pipeline, a later analysis assigned CDR3 sequences along with most-parsimonious VDJ recombination scenarios. A later analysis defined each TCR beta chain by its CDR3 amino acid sequence plus V-gene family, and excluded reads lacking a unique V-gene family. To address suspected cross-contamination and a sequencing artifact, a later analysis removed over 500 highly shared, low-generation-probability nucleotide sequences. In a later analysis, a clonal expansion index for each public chain was calculated from normalized within-repertoire ranks of inferred template counts. In a later analysis, generation probabilities were computed using a VDJ recombination model fitted to out-of-frame rearrangements, and the results were checked against IGoR. A later analysis scored TCR-TCR, TCR-HLA and TCR-CMV co-occurrence with hypergeometric tests, applying a repertoire-size bias correction to TCR pairs. To estimate false discovery rates, a later analysis permuted the HLA or CMV assignments 20 times. A later analysis grouped co-occurring TCRs with DBSCAN, adding TCRdist sequence similarity when clustering within HLA-allele-positive subsets. For co-occurrence clustering, repertoires with fewer than 30,000 or more than 120,000 public chains were excluded, along with four to six repertoires with anomalous nucleotide sharing. The immuneACCESS repertoire file appears here via TCRdb, limited to in-frame rearrangements. These files lack a portion of the clones; in checked studies, under half of the deficit traces to unresolved V genes, and the cause of the others is not known. For V, J and clone size, that table is used; D and trimming come from the DNA. Within this sample are about 110,000 clones, with 70% to 85% of them counted one time only. Clones ranked in the top ten supply 0.79% of the sample.

The chain was built from TRBV28 and TRBJ1-2; a tentative D call is TRBD1 (5 bases match). This clonotype was sampled from a boy aged 5-17 years in good health and CMV-seronegative. Material for sequencing was PBMCs. The DNA sequence is given as TGTGCCAGCAGTTCCGGACAAGACTATGGCTACACCTTC. It encodes CASSSGQDYGYTF.